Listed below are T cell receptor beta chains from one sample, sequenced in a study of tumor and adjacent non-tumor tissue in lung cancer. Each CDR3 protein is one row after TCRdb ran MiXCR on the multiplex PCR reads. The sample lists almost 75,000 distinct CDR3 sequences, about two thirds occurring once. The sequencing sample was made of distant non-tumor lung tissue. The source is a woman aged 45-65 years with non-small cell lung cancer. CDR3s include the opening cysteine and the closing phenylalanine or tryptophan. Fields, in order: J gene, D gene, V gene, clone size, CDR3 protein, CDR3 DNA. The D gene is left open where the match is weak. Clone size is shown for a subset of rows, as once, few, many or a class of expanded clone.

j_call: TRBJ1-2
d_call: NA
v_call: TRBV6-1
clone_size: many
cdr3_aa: CASRENSYGYTF
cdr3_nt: TGTGCCAGCCGCGAAAACTCCTATGGCTACACCTTC

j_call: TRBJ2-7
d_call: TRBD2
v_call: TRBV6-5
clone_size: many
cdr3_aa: CASSNGLADSSSYEQYF
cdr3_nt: TGTGCCAGCAGTAACGGACTAGCGGATTCGAGCTCCTACGAGCAGTACTTC

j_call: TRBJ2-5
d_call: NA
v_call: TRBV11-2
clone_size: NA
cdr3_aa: CASSLDRQETRYF
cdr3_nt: TGTGCCAGCAGCTTAGATCGTCAAGAGACCCGGTATTTC

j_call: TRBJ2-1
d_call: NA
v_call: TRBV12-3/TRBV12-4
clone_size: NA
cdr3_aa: CANRVAGYNEQFF
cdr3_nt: TGTGCTAACAGGGTGGCAGGGTATAATGAGCAGTTCTTC

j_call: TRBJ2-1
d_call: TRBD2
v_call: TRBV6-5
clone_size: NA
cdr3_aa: CASRIRASGSGEQFF
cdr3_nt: TGTGCCAGCAGAATCCGGGCTAGCGGGTCGGGTGAACAGTTCTTC

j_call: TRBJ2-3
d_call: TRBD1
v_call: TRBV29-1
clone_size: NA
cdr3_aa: CIVEDFIGRGLSTDTQYF
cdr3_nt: TGCATCGTTGAAGATTTTATCGGCAGGGGGTTAAGCACAGATACGCAGTATTTT

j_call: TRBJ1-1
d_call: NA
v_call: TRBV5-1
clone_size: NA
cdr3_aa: CASSPDPCLLNTEAFF
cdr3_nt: TGCGCCAGCAGCCCAGACCCGTGCTTATTGAACACTGAAGCTTTCTTT

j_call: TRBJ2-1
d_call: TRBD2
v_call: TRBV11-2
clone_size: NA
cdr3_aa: CASSRTSVNYNEQFF
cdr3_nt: TGTGCCAGCAGCCGGACTAGCGTGAATTACAATGAGCAGTTCTTC

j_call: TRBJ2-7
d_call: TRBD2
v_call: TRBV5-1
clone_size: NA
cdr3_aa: CASCLGTSRVHEQYF
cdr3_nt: TGCGCCAGCTGCTTGGGGACTAGCAGGGTCCACGAGCAGTACTTC

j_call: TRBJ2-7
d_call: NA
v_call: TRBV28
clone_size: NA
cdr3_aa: CASSPSFGDPVQYF
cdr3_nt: TGTGCCAGCAGTCCTTCATTCGGGGATCCTGTGCAGTACTTC

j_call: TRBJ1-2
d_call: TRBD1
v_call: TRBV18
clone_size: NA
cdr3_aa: CASSPSGTGAHYGYTF
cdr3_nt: TGTGCCAGCTCACCATCCGGGACAGGGGCGCACTATGGCTACACCTTC

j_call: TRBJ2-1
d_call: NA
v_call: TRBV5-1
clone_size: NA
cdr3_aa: CASSLDREVYKQFF
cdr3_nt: TGCGCCAGCAGCTTAGACAGGGAGGTTTATAAGCAGTTCTTC

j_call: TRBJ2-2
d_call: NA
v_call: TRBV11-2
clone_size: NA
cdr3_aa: CASSLSPTGELFF
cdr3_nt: TGTGCCAGCAGCTTATCCCCCACCGGGGAGCTGTTTTTT

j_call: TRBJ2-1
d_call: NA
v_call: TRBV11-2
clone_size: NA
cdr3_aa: CASSLGLGNEQFF
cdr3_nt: TGTGCCAGCAGCTTAGGTCTTGGCAATGAGCAGTTCTTC

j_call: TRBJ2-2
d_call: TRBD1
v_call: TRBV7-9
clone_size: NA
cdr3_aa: CAGSRGTDTVELFF
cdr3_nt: TGTGCAGGCAGCCGAGGGACAGACACCGTGGAGCTGTTTTTT

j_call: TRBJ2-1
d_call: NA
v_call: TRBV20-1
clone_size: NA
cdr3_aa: CSARDLEGKYNERLF
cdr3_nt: TGCAGTGCTAGAGATTTAGAGGGAAAATACAATGAGCGGTTATTC

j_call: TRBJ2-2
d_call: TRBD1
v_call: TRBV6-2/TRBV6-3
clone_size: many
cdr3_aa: CASRTGSAGELFF
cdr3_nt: TGTGCCAGTCGGACAGGGAGCGCCGGGGAGCTGTTTTTT

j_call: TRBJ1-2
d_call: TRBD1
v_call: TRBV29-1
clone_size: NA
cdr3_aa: CSVKAGQGIESYGYTF
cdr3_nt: TGCAGCGTTAAAGCAGGACAGGGGATTGAGAGCTATGGCTACACCTTC

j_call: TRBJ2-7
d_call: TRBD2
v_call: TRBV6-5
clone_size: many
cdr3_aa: CASRGTSGRVTEQYF
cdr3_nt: TGTGCCAGCAGGGGTACTAGCGGGAGGGTGACCGAGCAGTACTTC

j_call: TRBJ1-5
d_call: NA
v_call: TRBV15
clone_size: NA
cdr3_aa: CATSRDVRFNQSQHF
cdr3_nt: TGTGCCACCAGCAGAGACGTCAGGTTCAATCAGTCCCAGCATTTT

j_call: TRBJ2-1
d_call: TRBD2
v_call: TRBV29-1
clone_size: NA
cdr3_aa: CSVEEGRREGPYNEQFF
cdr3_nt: TGCAGCGTTGAAGAGGGCCGGCGGGAGGGCCCCTACAATGAGCAATTCTTC

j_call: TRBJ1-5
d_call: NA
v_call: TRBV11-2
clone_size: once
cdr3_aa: CASSLAGRGHHLQHF
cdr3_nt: TGTGCCAGCAGCTTAGCGGGCCGAGGCCATCACCTCCAGCATTTT

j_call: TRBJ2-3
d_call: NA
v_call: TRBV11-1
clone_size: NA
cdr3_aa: CASRVATWADTQYF
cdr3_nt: TGTGCCAGCAGAGTAGCTACATGGGCTGATACGCAGTATTTT

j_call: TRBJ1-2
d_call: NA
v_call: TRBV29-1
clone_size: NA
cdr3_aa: CSVEQRGYGYTF
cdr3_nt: TGCAGCGTTGAACAGCGCGGCTACGGCTACACCTTC

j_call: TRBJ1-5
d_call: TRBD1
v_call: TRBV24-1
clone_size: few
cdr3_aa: CATSDHGTGDNQPQHF
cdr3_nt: TGTGCCACCAGTGACCACGGGACAGGGGATAACCAGCCCCAGCATTTT

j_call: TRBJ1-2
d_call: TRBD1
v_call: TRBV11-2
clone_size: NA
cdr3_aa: CASSTRIGGASTF
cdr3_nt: TGTGCCAGCAGTACGAGGATAGGGGGCGCCTCCACCTTC

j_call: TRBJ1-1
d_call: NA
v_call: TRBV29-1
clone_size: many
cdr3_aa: CSVGRPTGFAEAFF
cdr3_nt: TGCAGCGTTGGCCGCCCCACAGGGTTCGCTGAAGCTTTCTTT

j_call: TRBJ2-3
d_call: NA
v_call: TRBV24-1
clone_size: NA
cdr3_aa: CATSDGTRTDMQYF
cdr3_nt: TGTGCCACCAGTGATGGGACACGTACAGATATGCAGTATTTT

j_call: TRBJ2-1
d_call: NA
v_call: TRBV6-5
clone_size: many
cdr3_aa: CASSYGSSYNEQFF
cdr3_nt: TGTGCCAGCAGTTACGGAAGCTCCTACAATGAGCAGTTCTTC

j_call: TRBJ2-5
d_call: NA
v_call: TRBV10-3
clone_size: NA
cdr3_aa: CAISESGPGRSSETHYF
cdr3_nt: TGTGCCATCAGTGAGTCGGGTCCGGGCAGGTCTTCGGAGACCCACTACTTC

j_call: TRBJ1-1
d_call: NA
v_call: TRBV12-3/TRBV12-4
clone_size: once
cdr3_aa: CASNITLGEAFF
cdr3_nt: TGTGCCAGCAACATAACTTTGGGTGAAGCTTTCTTT

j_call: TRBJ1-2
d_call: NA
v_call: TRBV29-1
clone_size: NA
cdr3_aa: CSVEEGRRYCYTF
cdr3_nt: TGCAGCGTTGAAGAAGGTCGTCGCTATTGCTACACCTTC

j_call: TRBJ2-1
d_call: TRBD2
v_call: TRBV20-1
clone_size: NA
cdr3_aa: CNASGRNSYSEQFF
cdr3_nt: TGCAATGCTAGCGGGAGAAACTCCTACAGTGAGCAGTTCTTC

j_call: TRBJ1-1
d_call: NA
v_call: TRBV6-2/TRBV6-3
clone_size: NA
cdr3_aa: CAGSYALTPRGTEAFF
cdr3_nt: TGTGCCGGCAGTTACGCCCTGACCCCGAGAGGGACTGAAGCTTTCTTT

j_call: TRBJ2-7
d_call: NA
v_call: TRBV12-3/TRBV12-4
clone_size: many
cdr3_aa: CASRWGSGTSSEQYF
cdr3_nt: TGTGCCAGCAGGTGGGGCAGTGGGACATCTTCGGAGCAGTACTTC

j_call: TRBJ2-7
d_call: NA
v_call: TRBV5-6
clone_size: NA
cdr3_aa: CTSSETGVPYEQYF
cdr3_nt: TGTACCAGCAGCGAGACGGGGGTTCCCTACGAGCAGTATTTC

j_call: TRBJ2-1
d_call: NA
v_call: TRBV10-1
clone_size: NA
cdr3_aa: CARSPDSGLGGAYEQFF
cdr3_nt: TGCGCCAGGAGTCCGGACAGCGGCCTTGGCGGTGCCTATGAGCAGTTCTTC

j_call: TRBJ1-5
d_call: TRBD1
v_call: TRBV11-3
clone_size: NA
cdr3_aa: CVSSLSQGCNQPQHF
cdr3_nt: TGTGTCAGCAGCCTTTCACAGGGGTGCAATCAGCCCCAGCATTTT

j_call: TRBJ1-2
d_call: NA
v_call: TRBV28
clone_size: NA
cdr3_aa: CASSTPVISGYGYSF
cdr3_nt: TGTGCCAGCAGTACCCCAGTCATCTCAGGCTATGGCTACAGCTTC

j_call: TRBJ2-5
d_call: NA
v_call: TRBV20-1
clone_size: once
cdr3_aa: CSAQYRAIQETQYF
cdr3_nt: TGCAGTGCCCAGTACCGAGCGATTCAAGAGACCCAGTACTTC

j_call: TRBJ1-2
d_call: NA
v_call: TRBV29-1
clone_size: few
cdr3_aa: CSVWGGFDYGYTF
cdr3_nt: TGCAGTGTCTGGGGCGGGTTCGACTATGGCTACACCTTC

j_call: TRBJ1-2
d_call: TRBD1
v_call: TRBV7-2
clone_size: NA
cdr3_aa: CASSRDSDGYTF
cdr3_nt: TGTGCCAGCAGCCGGGACAGTGATGGCTACACCTTC

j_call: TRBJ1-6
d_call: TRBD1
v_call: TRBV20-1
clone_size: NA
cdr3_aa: CSAQTPGQRNSPLQF
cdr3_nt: TGCAGTGCCCAAACGCCGGGACAGCGTAATTCACCCCTCCAGTTT

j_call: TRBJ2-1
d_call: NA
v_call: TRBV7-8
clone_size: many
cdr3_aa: CASSLVDEQFF
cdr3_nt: TGTGCCAGCAGCTTGGTAGATGAGCAGTTCTTC

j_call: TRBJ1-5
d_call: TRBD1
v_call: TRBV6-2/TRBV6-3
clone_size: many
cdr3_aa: CASTRGNQPQHF
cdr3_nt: TGTGCCAGCACCAGGGGGAATCAGCCCCAGCATTTT

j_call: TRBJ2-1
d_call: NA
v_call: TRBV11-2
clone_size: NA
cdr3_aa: CASTSRSWASLGEHFF
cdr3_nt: TGTGCCAGCACCTCACGCTCATGGGCCTCGCTGGGGGAGCACTTCTTC

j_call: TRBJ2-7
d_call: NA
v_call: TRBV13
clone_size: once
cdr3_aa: CASSPLRPEHQDYEQYF
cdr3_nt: TGTGCCAGCAGCCCATTAAGACCGGAACACCAAGACTACGAGCAGTACTTC

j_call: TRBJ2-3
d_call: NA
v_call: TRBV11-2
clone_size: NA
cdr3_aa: CASSLAPGLPTLDTQYF
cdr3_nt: TGTGCCAGCAGCCTCGCCCCGGGGCTACCAACCTTAGATACGCAGTATTTT

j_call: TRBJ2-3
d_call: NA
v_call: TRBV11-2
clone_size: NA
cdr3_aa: CASGYQGGEADTQYF
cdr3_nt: TGTGCCAGCGGATACCAGGGCGGCGAAGCAGATACGCAGTATTTT

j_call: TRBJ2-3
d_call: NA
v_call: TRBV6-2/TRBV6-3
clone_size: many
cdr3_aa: CASLGADTQYF
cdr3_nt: TGTGCCAGCCTAGGGGCAGATACGCAGTATTTT